Below, one TCR beta chain is given with its context. Its antigen is not identified. Trimming pared 6 bases from V and 1 base from J, leaving 20 bases between. The CDR3 consists of 17 residues. The data stem from a study of T-cell reconstitution after alpha-beta-depleted transplantation in children. Study-wide points: The study reportedly traced alpha-beta T cells about two months after transplant to several hundred expanded graft clones. T-cell counts and diversity at one year following transplant were attributed mainly to newly produced T cells. The study traced high day-60 TCRbeta diversity in some patients to surviving recipient T cells and thymic progenitors.

The library targeted TCRbeta and was prepared with unique molecular identifiers. TCRdb itself ran the PCR reads through MiXCR, one entry per CDR3 protein. The table lists around 25,000 distinct CDR3 sequences, about a sixth of them singletons. V and J are TRBV12-3 or TRBV12-4 and TRBJ2-3, with D unclear. The sequencing here drew on PBMCs, mostly from graft donor cells, taken 60 days after TCRalphabeta/CD19-depleted stem cell transplant. The receptor was isolated from a male patient aged 2-10 years who had a stem cell transplant for acute lymphoblastic leukemia, so the T cells may come from the graft donor. CDR3 coding DNA: TGTGCCAGCAGCCCCCAACCGGCGGTTCACGGCACAGATACGCAGTATTTT. Protein product: CASSPQPAVHGTDTQYF.